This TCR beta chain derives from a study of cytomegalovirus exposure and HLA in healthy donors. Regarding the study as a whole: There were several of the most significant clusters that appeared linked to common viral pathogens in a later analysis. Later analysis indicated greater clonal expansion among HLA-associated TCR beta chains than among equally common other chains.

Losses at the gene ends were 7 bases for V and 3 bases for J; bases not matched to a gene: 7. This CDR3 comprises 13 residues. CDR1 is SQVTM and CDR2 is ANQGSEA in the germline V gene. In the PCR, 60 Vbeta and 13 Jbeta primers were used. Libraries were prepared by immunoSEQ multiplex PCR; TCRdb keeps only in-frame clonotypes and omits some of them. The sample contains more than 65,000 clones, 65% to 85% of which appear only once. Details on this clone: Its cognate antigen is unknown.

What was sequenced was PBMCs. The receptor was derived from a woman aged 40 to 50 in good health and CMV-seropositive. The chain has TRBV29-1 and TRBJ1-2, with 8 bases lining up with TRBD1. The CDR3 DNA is TGCAGCGCCCAGACAGGGGATTACTATGGCTACACCTTC. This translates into CSAQTGDYYGYTF.